This entry is about one TCR beta chain. The antigen this receptor binds is unknown. The sample holds no much larger clone one base away, and base qualities are not on file. Based on the germline V gene, the CDR1 and CDR2 sequences are SGDLS and YYNGEE. Trimming at the junction amounts to 0 bases on V and 4 bases on J, and the germline ends lie 14 bases apart. The CDR3 runs 15 residues from the cysteine to the phenylalanine. The entry retains the CDR3 DNA only, 45 bases that are in frame from base 1. The method was 5' RACE. The reads were generated on an Illumina HiSeq 2500. A second roughly 7 to 11 cycle PCR used a sample-barcoded 5' primer and a J-beta primer mix. Each TCR beta cDNA molecule received a unique molecular identifier from a template-switch 5' adaptor carrying 12 random nucleotides. At least 2.5 million CDR3-containing paired-end reads were obtained from each sample. The Mint cDNA synthesis kit, primed by a TRBC-specific oligonucleotide, was used to synthesize first-strand cDNA from all RNA. Following uracil-DNA glycosylase treatment, a first 18-cycle PCR with universal primers M1SS and BC2_uni_R was performed on all cDNA. As for the authors' bioinformatics: Each sample was normalized by randomly selecting 1 million high-quality reads, each carrying a distinct molecular identifier. Reads sharing molecular identifiers were discarded rather than binned into consensus sequences. MiTCR, run with a Q25 quality threshold and the strictest error-elimination algorithm, handled CDR3 identification, clonotype clustering and error correction. A nonparametric unseen species model with Euler transformation was used to estimate a lower bound on total TCR beta diversity. Using fastp trimming at Q25 and MiXCR clonotype assembly, TCRdb reanalyzed the public sequencing data and kept in-frame beta chains. Each record represents a unique CDR3 protein, reported with the most common genes and DNA among its rows. TCRdb, rather than the study authors, made the V and J calls. Counted in this sample were around 800,000 distinct CDR3 sequences; roughly 24% of them appeared once. In total, the top ten clones hold 2.5% to 3.5% of the sample.

The 39 donors, aged about 6 to 95 years, were systemically healthy Caucasian individuals from Russia. Each donor gave 8.5 to 10 milliliters of peripheral blood, collected into EDTA-treated Vacutainer tubes. PBMCs were isolated by Ficoll-Paque density-gradient centrifugation, with at least 6 million obtained per sample. Total RNA, at least 6 micrograms per sample, was extracted from PBMCs with Trizol reagent. The percentages of naive CD45RAhigh/CD27high T cells were determined by flow cytometry on a PBMC aliquot from every donor. This specimen comes from a study of blood T cells in healthy people across ages (dated by TCRdb to 2015 to 2017). Notes on the research overall: In model experiments, template switching captured about one uniquely barcoded TCR beta cDNA molecule for every two T cells. Age-related changes in TCR beta repertoire diversity were measured in the study by deep sequencing normalized with unique cDNA molecular identifiers. Donors were grouped into four age groups: young (average 16 years), middle-aged (over 35), aged (roughly 67) and long-lived (just over 80). The study analyzed two additional independent replicas of 1 million unique cDNA reads from the same blood draw for two donors, one aged 18 to 29 and one aged 80 or older. What the work shows at the level of the full study, not this receptor alone: Bulk unsorted PBMC profiling prevented conclusive comparison of naive and antigen-experienced compartments. Compared with the aged group, the long-lived group had more naive CD4+ T cells, fewer expanded clones and increased TCR diversity, a pattern suggesting age selection. As age increased, observed TCR beta diversity per million T cells dropped in a roughly linear way, and a significant reduction was already evident by age about 40. The CMV infection status of donors was not known, potentially confounding age-related changes in expanded clonotypes. A strong correlation was found between observed TCR beta diversity and the percentage of naive T cells measured by flow cytometry. Total diversity estimates from one million sequenced T cells were considered lower bounds and underestimates.

This sample was shared with a second study, whose subject was T cells of mothers and their children. The second study reports: Nine systemically healthy Caucasian individuals, comprising three mothers and their six children, were included as donors. cDNA synthesis used all of the extracted RNA, with approximately 1.4 ug of RNA in each 15 ul reaction. In the second PCR, sample barcodes and 2-4 random nucleotides were introduced via the M1S primer. More than 9.5 million TCR beta CDR3 reads were obtained from each mother, and some 3.3 million reads were obtained from each child. Thymic selection shapes the output of TCR recombination in a similar way in related and unrelated pairs, and inherited differences have a minor effect. Normalized repertoire overlap in related mother-child pairs was always slightly higher than in unrelated mother-child pairs, but the difference was never significant. No persistent microchimeric T cell clones were found, with a detection sensitivity of approximately 95 clones per million clonotypes. To look for features that set related mother-child pairs apart from unrelated individuals, the researchers ran deep NGS to compare the TCR beta repertoires of mothers and children. Mothers averaged roughly 36 +/- 4 years of age and children averaged around 10 +/- 4 years. After adapter ligation was performed with NEBNext reagents, the libraries were sequenced on an Illumina HiSeq 2000 with 100+100 nt paired-end reads. To prevent cross-contamination, the mother and child libraries were prepared one month apart and sequenced in separate runs. For each donor, between 500,000 and 2,000,000 distinct TCR beta clonotypes were identified. Naive TCR beta clonotypes were estimated from low-frequency clonotypes matched to each donor's FACS-determined naive share, without sorting.

The receptor comes from a boy between 10 and 17 years old in good health. The sequenced sample consisted of blood. The rearrangement joined TRBV9 to TRBJ2-7; the best D guess is TRBD1, with 5 bases matching. The DNA sequence reads TGTGCCAGCAGCGTAGATTGGGTGGGGCAGTACGAGCAGTACTTC. Its product reads: CASSVDWVGQYEQYF.